The TCR beta chain described here comes from a study of T cells expressing NK-cell markers. The CDR3 runs to 15 residues. Germline CDR1 reads SGHRS; CDR2 reads YFSETQ. TCRdb re-called the 5' RACE reads, yielding one record per CDR3 amino acid sequence without DNA. Its clone listing holds about 260,000 distinct CDR3 sequences. This rearrangement joins TRBV5-1 to TRBJ2-7; TCRdb designates TRBD1, a call that cannot be tested without DNA. The source of this sequence is a woman between 18 and 70 years old in good health. Sequencing input: blood T cells: a sorted CD56 or NKG2C T cell subset, CD4+ or CD8+ T cells, or bulk PBMC T cells (not recorded which). The CDR3 here is CASSPDRGISYEQYF.